This T cell receptor (beta chain) was identified during a study of Ad26.COV2.S vaccination and SARS-CoV-2 variants. The CDR3 is 15 residues long. Assay used: immunoSEQ multiplex PCR; TCRdb lists only in-frame clones, some missing. Here the sample spans more than 150,000 clones, around 88% being singletons. The chain recombines TRBV21-1 with TRBJ2-4; the table assigns TRBD2, which was not confirmed against the DNA. TRBV21-1 is a known pseudogene. This specimen consisted of peripheral blood, obtained after recovery from COVID-19. The source of this sequence is a human donor who had recovered from COVID-19. For the CDR3, the DNA is TGTGCCAGCAGGCGCTCTGGAGGATGGGAAAACATTCAGTACTTC. Translated, it gives CASRRSGGWENIQYF.